These 12 T cell receptor beta chains were sequenced from one sample in a study of shared clonotypes between healthy human individuals. Sequenced by immunoSEQ multiplex PCR; TCRdb stores in-frame clones only, minus some. The data contain roughly 2,000,000 clones, 85% to 95% of them seen just once; the ten biggest clones take up about 1.7%. CD45RO negativity and positive selection for CCR7 defined naive CD8 cells, a population that excluded terminally differentiated effector memory CD45RA+ cells. The sample comprised naive CD8+ T cells from PBMCs. These receptors were collected from a man younger than 30 in good health. Some clones in this sample may be carry-over from other donors' samples.

The chain is built from TRBV29-1 and TRBJ2-7, with 11 bases aligning to TRBD2. CDR1 SQVTM and CDR2 ANQGSEA come from the germline V gene. V trimming: 4 bases; J trimming: 1 base; junction bases outside the gene matches: 6. This CDR3 is 15 amino acids long. CDR3 residues: CSVGTGTSGSYEQYF. CDR3 coding DNA: TGCAGCGTTGGGACCGGGACTAGCGGTTCCTACGAGCAGTACTTC.

In nucleotides, the CDR3 is TGCGCCAGCAGCGGTGACACCGGGACAGGGTTCACTGAAGCTTTCTTT. Protein sequence: CASSGDTGTGFTEAFF. This chain uses TRBV4-1 with TRBJ1-1; 9 bases are shared with TRBD1. This CDR3 is 16 amino acids long. Germline CDR1 and CDR2: MGHRA and YSYEKL. V trimming: 5 bases; J trimming: 4 bases; junction bases outside the gene matches: 11.

This clone has more than one count but fewer than ten. At the DNA level, this CDR3 is encoded by other sequences in the same sample as well. The chain joins TRBV27 to TRBJ1-1; perhaps TRBD1 as D (5 bases). Germline loops: CDR1 MNHEY, CDR2 SMNVEV (reference sequence). V was trimmed by 5 bases and J by 5 bases, leaving 12 bases between them. The CDR3 covers 13 residues. The CDR3, as DNA: TGTGCCAGCAGTCCAGGGACTGTTACTGAAGCTTTCTTT. Translating gives CASSPGTVTEAFF.

The chain carries TRBV4-3 and TRBJ2-7; 12 bases align to TRBD1. V was pared by 3 bases and J by 5 bases, with 5 bases of the junction left unmatched. This CDR3 comprises 15 residues. Germline V gene lookup returns CDR1 LGHNA and CDR2 YSLEER. The CDR3, as DNA: TGCGCCAGCAGCCATGGGACAGGGGGCTTGAACGAGCAGTACTTC. Translated, it gives CASSHGTGGLNEQYF.

V gene TRBV7-6 combines with J gene TRBJ2-3, with 14 bases identical to TRBD2. The germline V gene encodes CDR1 SGHVS and CDR2 FNYEAQ. The CDR3 covers 16 residues. J was trimmed by 10 bases and V by 6 bases; bases with no gene match: 12. CDR3 coding DNA: TGTGCCAGCAGTTACACCGGGACTAGCGGGAGTCATGCGCAGTATTTT. It is translated as CASSYTGTSGSHAQYF.

This chain connects TRBV28 to TRBJ2-7; the match to TRBD2 covers 7 bases. CDR1 and CDR2 (germline): MDHEN, SYDVKM. V dropped 2 bases and J dropped 3; count of bases not matched to a gene: 13. The CDR3 is made up of 17 amino acids. The CDR3 loop reads CASSLRLASLVGYEQYF. DNA of the CDR3: TGTGCCAGCAGTTTACGACTAGCATCGTTGGTGGGCTACGAGCAGTACTTC.

The gene calls are TRBV4-1 and TRBJ2-1; the match to TRBD2 covers 9 bases. The CDR3 is 16 residues long. Germline CDR1 MGHRA, CDR2 YSYEKL. Losses at the gene ends were 5 bases for V and 5 bases for J; bases not matched to a gene: 10. CDR3 loop: CASSDSGLAGNNEQFF. The CDR3 DNA follows: TGCGCCAGCAGCGACTCGGGGCTAGCGGGAAACAATGAGCAGTTCTTC.

This clone appeared a single time. The V and J genes are TRBV10-3 and TRBJ2-1; TRBD2 matches 7 bases. Germline V gene data show CDR1 as ENHRY and CDR2 as SYGVKD. Unmatched junction bases numbered 10, after V lost 6 bases and J lost 8 bases. This CDR3 comprises 14 residues. The CDR3 DNA reads TGTGCCATCAGACTAGCGATCGAAGGCGATGAGCAGTTCTTC. Residues: CAIRLAIEGDEQFF.

This rearrangement joins TRBV4-3 to TRBJ1-2, with a possible D match to TRBD1 (6 bases). Trimming left V 4 bases short and J 0 bases short, with 12 bases between. The CDR3 extends over 15 amino acids. CDR1 and CDR2 (germline): LGHNA, YSLEER. The CDR3 DNA reads as TGCGCCAGCAGCCGCCAACAGGGATCTAACTATGGCTACACCTTC. Protein product: CASSRQQGSNYGYTF.

This clone showed up just a few times. The chain has TRBV11-2 and TRBJ2-2; D remains unclear. Germline CDR1 is SGHAT and CDR2 is FQNNGV. V was pared by 5 bases and J by 0 bases, with 13 bases between. This CDR3 has 16 residues. Written as DNA, the CDR3 is TGTGCCAGCAGCCTCTTGATCTTCGCGAACACCGGGGAGCTGTTTTTT. It encodes CASSLLIFANTGELFF.

The V and J genes are TRBV14 and TRBJ2-7; possibly TRBD2 for D (5 bases). The CDR3 sequence is 14 residues long. Germline V lookup: CDR1 SGHDN, CDR2 FVKESK. The V and J ends lost 6 bases and 4 bases respectively, with 16 bases between them. The CDR3 protein is CASSPPTRRYEQYF. Written as DNA, the CDR3 is TGTGCCAGCAGTCCCCCGACCAGGAGGTACGAGCAGTACTTC.

J is TRBJ2-3 and V is TRBV5-3; 12 bases agree with TRBD2. TRBV5-3 is an ORF; its function is uncertain. The CDR3 length is 19 residues. The ends lost 0 bases at V and 1 base at J; junction bases unmatched: 9. The CDR3 DNA is TGTGCCAGAAGCTTGGCGACTAGCGGGGGCCGCAGGGGCACAGATACGCAGTATTTT. Encoded protein: CARSLATSGGRRGTDTQYF.